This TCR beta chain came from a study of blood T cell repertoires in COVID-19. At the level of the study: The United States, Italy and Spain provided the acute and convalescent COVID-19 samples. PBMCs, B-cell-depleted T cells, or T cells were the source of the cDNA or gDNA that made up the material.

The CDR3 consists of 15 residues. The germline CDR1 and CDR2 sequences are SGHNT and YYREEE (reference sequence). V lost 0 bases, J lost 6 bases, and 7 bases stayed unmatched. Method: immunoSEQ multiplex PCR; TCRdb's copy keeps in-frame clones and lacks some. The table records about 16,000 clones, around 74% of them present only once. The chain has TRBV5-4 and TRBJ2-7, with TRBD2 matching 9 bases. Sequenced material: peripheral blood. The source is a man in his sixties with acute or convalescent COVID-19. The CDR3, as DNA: TGTGCCAGCAGCTTGGGACTAGCGGAACCACGCGAGCAGTACTTC. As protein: CASSLGLAEPREQYF.